One sample yielded the 23 T cell receptor beta chains listed below, sequenced in a study of CD8 T cells in Susac syndrome. Reverse transcription of roughly 0.5 to 1 ug RNA was carried out with random hexamers. TCRdb used MiXCR to reprocess the immunoSEQ multiplex PCR reads, holding one entry per CDR3 protein. The top ten hold around 0.15% of the sample, which has more than 150,000 distinct CDR3 sequences, just under 95% seen once. The sequenced material came from CD8+ T cells from PBMCs. The receptors originated from a human donor with Susac syndrome.

Here the CDR3 DNA reads TGTGCCAGCAGCCCTTACGGAAAGGGCTCCCTTTCTTTTCCCCCCGGGGAGCTGTTTTTT. Amino acid sequence: CASSPYGKGSLSFPPGELFF. The genes are TRBV4-2 and TRBJ2-2; D gene unclear. CDR3 length: 20 residues. The ends were cut back, 4 bases at V and 6 bases at J, with 30 bases in the middle. In germline, CDR1 is LGHNA, CDR2 YNFKEQ.

The rearrangement uses TRBV9 and TRBJ2-2; tentatively, D is TRBD2 (6 bases). The length of the CDR3 is 15 residues. Trimming shortened V by 3 bases and J by 3 bases, and 12 bases separated the two germline ends. Germline assignment: CDR1 SGDLS and CDR2 YYNGEE. CDR3 protein: CASSAQTSDTGELFF. The CDR3 DNA is TGTGCCAGCAGCGCCCAGACTAGTGACACCGGGGAGCTGTTTTTT.

J is TRBJ2-1 and V is TRBV29-1, with D possibly being TRBD1 (6 bases). The V gene's germline CDR1 is SQVTM and CDR2 ANQGSEA. There are 14 residues in the CDR3. Trimming stripped 7 bases from V and 1 base from J, with 14 bases between. Here the CDR3 DNA reads TGCAGCGGAAACTCAGGGACATCCTACAATGAGCAGTTCTTC. This codes for CSGNSGTSYNEQFF.

J is TRBJ2-7 and V is TRBV20-1; D is unresolved. The germline CDR1 and CDR2 sequences are DFQATT and SNEGSKA (reference sequence). The V gene lost 1 base and the J gene lost 4 bases, with 17 bases spanning the gap. This CDR3 is built from 15 residues. The CDR3 DNA is TGCAGTGCTAGAGGCCTCCAAAACCGATGGTACGAGCAGTACTTC. The encoded protein is CSARGLQNRWYEQYF.

This chain links TRBV30 with TRBJ1-1; the D is unclear. CDR1 is GTSNPN, CDR2 SVGIG, per germline (reference sequence). The V end lost 4 bases, the J end lost 3 bases, and 6 bases lay between the germline ends. The CDR3 runs 11 residues. CDR3 amino acids: CAWIRYTEAFF. The CDR3 nucleotides are TGTGCCTGGATTAGGTACACTGAAGCTTTCTTT.

CDR3 sequence (DNA): TGTGCCAGCTCACCGTCCCAGATGAACACTGAAGCTTTCTTT. Translated: CASSPSQMNTEAFF. The chain carries TRBV18 and TRBJ1-1; D uncertain. The CDR3 is made up of 14 amino acids. Trimming pared 3 bases from V and 0 bases from J, leaving 8 bases between. Germline V gene lookup returns CDR1 KGHSH and CDR2 LQKENI.

This chain links TRBV11-2 with TRBJ2-3; D might be TRBD2 (5 bases). Germline V CDR1 and CDR2: SGHAT, FQNNGV. V lost 4 bases, J lost 5 bases, and 19 bases lay in between. The CDR3 contains 16 residues. The CDR3 DNA reads TGTGCCAGCAGCTCCCTCACCCAGTACGCGGGAGATACGCAGTATTTT. Translating gives CASSSLTQYAGDTQYF. Supplemented by reference TRBV11-2 and TRBJ2-3, the full variable domain reads EAGVAQSPRYKIIEKRQSVAFWCNPISGHATLYWYQQILGQGPKLLIQFQNNGVVDDSQLPKDRFSAERLKGVDSTLKIQPAKLEDSAVYLCASSSLTQYAGDTQYFGPGTRLTVL.

For this clonotype: A read error may account for a junction end that differs from germline. This chain uses TRBV20-1 with TRBJ2-1; 7 positions agree with TRBD1. The CDR3 covers 11 residues. CDR1 is DFQATT, CDR2 SNEGSKA, per germline (reference sequence). CDR3: CRARGGYEQFF. DNA for the CDR3: TGCAGAGCTAGAGGGGGCTATGAGCAGTTCTTC.

The gene calls are TRBV9 and TRBJ2-1; D remains ambiguous. With 3 bases removed from V and 0 bases from J, the gap between germline ends came to 7 bases. Germline CDR1 reads SGDLS; CDR2 reads YYNGEE. The CDR3 is made up of 14 amino acids. CDR3 DNA: TGTGCCAGCAGCGCCAAAAGCTCCTACAATGAGCAGTTCTTC. It translates to CASSAKSSYNEQFF.

This chain joins TRBV9 and TRBJ2-7; TRBD1 matches 9 bases. Germline V CDR1 and CDR2: SGDLS, YYNGEE. V lost 4 bases and J lost 4; bases outside the gene matches: 6. There are 14 residues in the CDR3. This CDR3 reads CASSPGQGQYEQYF. The CDR3, as DNA: TGTGCCAGCAGCCCGGGACAGGGACAATACGAGCAGTACTTC.

This chain connects TRBV10-2 to TRBJ1-2; TRBD1 aligns across 7 bases. There are 13 residues in the CDR3. V was pared by 2 bases and J by 6 bases, with 3 bases of the junction left unmatched. CDR1 and CDR2 from the germline V gene are WSHSY and SAAADI. The CDR3 region has the DNA TGCGCCAGCAGTGAGACAGGGGAGAATGGCTACACCTTC. Residues: CASSETGENGYTF.

The chain is built from TRBV24-1 and TRBJ2-1, with 8 positions matching TRBD2. J lost 2 bases, V lost 4 bases, and 6 bases had no gene match. CDR3 size: 16 residues. Germline V lookup: CDR1 KGHDR, CDR2 SFDVKD. CDR3 coding DNA: TGTGCCACCAGTGAGAGACTAGCGAATACCTACAATGAGCAGTTCTTC. This translates into CATSERLANTYNEQFF.

V usage is TRBV11-1 and J usage is TRBJ2-7, with D possibly being TRBD1 (6 bases). V shed 11 bases and J shed 0 bases, with 14 bases lying between them. The germline CDR1 and CDR2 sequences are SGHAT and FQDESV (reference sequence). The CDR3 spans 13 residues. The CDR3 nucleotides read TGTGCCCCGACAGGAAAGGCCTCCTACGAGCAGTACTTC. Protein product: CAPTGKASYEQYF.

For the CDR3, the DNA is TGTGCCAGCAGTTCGACAGGGAACTCCTACAATGAGCAGTTCTTC. Amino acid sequence: CASSSTGNSYNEQFF. This chain uses TRBV27 with TRBJ2-1; 7 bases agree with TRBD1. CDR3 length equals 15 residues. J gave up 0 bases and V 4 bases, and 3 bases lay outside the gene matches. Germline V gives CDR1 MNHEY, CDR2 SMNVEV (reference sequence).

The chain uses TRBV2 and TRBJ2-7; maybe TRBD1 (6 bases). This CDR3 region has 11 residues. Trimming removed 6 bases at V and 13 bases at J, with 16 bases between. Germline V gives CDR1 SNHLY, CDR2 FYNNEI. The DNA for the CDR3 is TGTGCCAGCAGCTTTCAGGGGCAGCTTTACTTC. Translating it yields CASSFQGQLYF.

The chain recombines TRBV29-1 with TRBJ2-5, with D possibly TRBD2 on 5 matching bases. Trimming shortened V by 2 bases and J by 4 bases, and 14 bases separated the two germline ends. The CDR3 loop spans 14 amino acids. Germline V lookup: CDR1 SQVTM, CDR2 ANQGSEA. This CDR3 reads CSVEQRGLSETQYF. DNA of the CDR3: TGCAGCGTTGAACAACGAGGACTCTCAGAGACCCAGTACTTC. Full variable domain (missing parts from reference TRBV29-1 and TRBJ2-5): SAVISQKPSRDICQRGTSLTIQCQVDSQVTMMFWYRQQPGQSLTLIATANQGSEATYESGFVIDKFPISRPNLTFSTLTVSNMSPEDSSIYLCSVEQRGLSETQYFGPGTRLLVL.

This chain connects TRBV29-1 to TRBJ2-5; 12 bases fit TRBD1. CDR3 size: 13 residues. The J segment lost 5 bases and the V segment lost 6 bases, leaving 4 bases of the junction unmatched. In germline, CDR1 is SQVTM, CDR2 ANQGSEA. The CDR3 region has the DNA TGCAGCGTCAGGGACAGGGGGCTTGAGACCCAGTACTTC. Encoded protein: CSVRDRGLETQYF.

This rearrangement joins TRBV4-1 to TRBJ2-3; D perhaps matches TRBD2 (6 bases). This CDR3 has 19 amino acids. The germline CDR1 and CDR2 sequences are MGHRA and YSYEKL. The ends were cut back, 0 bases at V and 3 bases at J, with 22 bases in the middle. DNA for the CDR3: TGCGCCAGCAGCCAAGATCGCTGGTCCCGGGAGCCAGGTACAGATACGCAGTATTTT. Protein sequence: CASSQDRWSREPGTDTQYF.

This rearrangement joins TRBV9 to TRBJ1-2, with 10 bases fitting TRBD1. This CDR3 contains 15 residues. V lost 0 bases and J lost 2; bases outside the gene matches: 1. Germline loops: CDR1 SGDLS, CDR2 YYNGEE. The CDR3 is CASSVGGQGNYGYTF. CDR3 sequence (DNA): TGTGCCAGCAGCGTAGGGGGACAGGGGAACTATGGCTACACCTTC. The full variable domain, in which reference TRBV9 and TRBJ1-2 provide the parts outside the CDR3, is DSGVTQTPKHLITATGQRVTLRCSPRSGDLSVYWYQQSLDQGLQFLIQYYNGEERAKGNILERFSAQQFPDLHSELNLSSLELGDSALYFCASSVGGQGNYGYTFGSGTRLTVV.

The rearrangement uses TRBV28 and TRBJ2-7; 7 positions match TRBD2. The CDR3 runs 13 residues. CDR1 is MDHEN and CDR2 is SYDVKM in the germline V gene. The junction had 7 bases not matched to a gene; V was cut back by 5 bases and J by 6 bases. Written as DNA, the CDR3 is TGTGCCAGCAGTCCCCGGACTAGTACCGAGCAGTACTTC. Translating gives CASSPRTSTEQYF.

The chain combines TRBV30 with TRBJ2-2, with D possibly matching TRBD1 (5 bases). The CDR3 covers 15 residues. Germline V gives CDR1 GTSNPN, CDR2 SVGIG (reference sequence). V was cut by 0 bases and J by 7 bases, with 15 bases left in between. Written as DNA, the CDR3 is TGTGCCTGGAGTGTGTCCGGCTTAGGGGACGGGGAGCTGTTTTTT. This sequence encodes CAWSVSGLGDGELFF.

The rearrangement joins TRBV10-3 to TRBJ2-4, with D possibly matching TRBD1 (6 bases). CDR3 length equals 15 residues. Trimming stripped 5 bases from V and 4 bases from J, with 15 bases between. Germline V gene data show CDR1 as ENHRY and CDR2 as SYGVKD. CDR3 loop: CAISTSGAGKNIQYF. DNA of the CDR3: TGTGCCATCAGTACTTCAGGGGCGGGTAAAAACATTCAGTACTTC.

This chain uses TRBV3-1 with TRBJ2-7, with 9 bases identical to TRBD2. Germline CDR1 LGHDT, CDR2 YNNKEL (reference sequence). There are 16 residues in the CDR3. V lost 1 base and J lost 6; bases outside the gene matches: 10. The CDR3 loop reads CASSQAPREGQSEQYF. The CDR3 DNA reads TGTGCCAGCAGCCAAGCACCGCGGGAGGGCCAGTCCGAGCAGTACTTC.